The sequence of this TCR beta chain was determined in a study of blood T cell repertoires in COVID-19. This clone showed up just a few times. From germline, CDR1 is LNHDA and CDR2 SQIVND (reference sequence). Trimming at V came to 5 bases and at J to 3 bases, leaving 6 bases not matched to a gene. The CDR3 loop spans 14 amino acids. Generated by immunoSEQ multiplex PCR, the TCRdb table keeps only in-frame clones and is missing some. The data show 300,000 to 350,000 clones, around nine tenths seen once. Adults between roughly 18 and 90 years of age took part from 20 to 25 US areas. The sequence was obtained from a woman in her twenties or thirties who had been exposed to COVID-19. Input material: PBMCs or T cells enriched from blood (not recorded which). The V gene is TRBV19, the J gene TRBJ1-1; the match to TRBD1 covers 7 bases. The CDR3 is CASSQGVRYTEAFF. Written as DNA, the CDR3 is TGTGCCAGTAGTCAGGGGGTAAGGTACACTGAAGCTTTCTTT.